The 32 T cell receptor beta chains below come from one sample, sequenced in a study of cytomegalovirus exposure and HLA in healthy donors. PCR employed 60 Vbeta and 13 Jbeta primers. Profiled with immunoSEQ multiplex PCR; TCRdb holds only in-frame clones, not every one. The profile shows about 200,000 clones, 79% of them singletons. Sequenced: PBMCs. The receptors were sampled from a man over 45 in good health and CMV-seronegative.

Points on this clone: Germline and junction disagree at one end, which may indicate a read error. CDR3 coding DNA: TGTGCCAGCAGCTCATACATAGCGGCACCGAACTTC. As protein: CASSSYIAAPNF. This chain connects TRBV7-2 to TRBJ2-5, with D perhaps TRBD2 (6 bases). CDR3 length: 12 residues. Germline V gene sequence: CDR1 SGHTA, CDR2 FQGNSA.

This chain joins TRBV4-2 and TRBJ2-3; possibly TRBD2 for D (6 bases). V lost 3 bases to trimming and J lost 5 bases, with 9 bases between them. Germline CDR1 reads LGHNA; CDR2 reads YNFKEQ. The CDR3 sequence is 13 residues long. Here the CDR3 reads CASSHTAGDTQYF. The CDR3 region has the DNA TGTGCCAGCAGCCATACAGCGGGAGATACGCAGTATTTT.

The chain uses TRBV5-1 and TRBJ1-5; 7 positions match TRBD1. The CDR3 totals 14 residues. Germline CDR1 and CDR2: SGHRS and YFSETQ. The J segment lost 4 bases and the V segment lost 2 bases, leaving 3 bases of the junction unmatched. As DNA, the CDR3 is TGCGCCAGCAGCTTAGGCAGGGGGAATCAGCCCCAGCATTTT. It yields the protein CASSLGRGNQPQHF.

The chain joins TRBV11-2 to TRBJ2-2; D possibly corresponds to TRBD2 (6 bases). CDR1 SGHAT and CDR2 FQNNGV come from the germline V gene. The CDR3 extends over 18 amino acids. Trimming cost V 8 bases and J 3 bases, with 25 bases left between them. CDR3 nucleotide sequence: TGTGCCAGCTGCGCCCGGGAGCCAGGTCTCCCGGACACCGGGGAGCTGTTTTTT. Protein: CASCAREPGLPDTGELFF.

The J gene is TRBJ2-1, the V gene TRBV6-1, with unresolved D. The CDR3 sequence is 11 residues long. From germline, CDR1 is MNHNS and CDR2 SASEGT. V shed 11 bases and J shed 4 bases, with 9 bases lying between them. CDR3 sequence (DNA): TGTGCCGGAGCCCAATACAATGAGCAGTTCTTC. It is translated as CAGAQYNEQFF.

This clone was observed once. The V gene is TRBV28, the J gene TRBJ1-5, with TRBD1 identical over 7 bases. The junction had 13 bases not matched to a gene; V was cut back by 6 bases and J by 11 bases. Germline-derived CDR1 and CDR2 are MDHEN and SYDVKM. The CDR3 runs to 14 residues. CDR3 in DNA: TGTGCCAGCAGGCGGACAGGAGGGAATATCGCCCAGCATTTT. This translates into CASRRTGGNIAQHF.

This clone was detected a few times. V is TRBV7-9 and J is TRBJ2-7; D perhaps matches TRBD1 (6 bases). Trimming shortened V by 3 bases and J by 3 bases, and 12 bases separated the two germline ends. This CDR3 has 14 amino acids. Germline V gives CDR1 SEHNR, CDR2 FQNEAQ (reference sequence). CDR3: CASSFRDIDYEQYF. CDR3 nucleotides: TGTGCCAGCAGCTTTCGGGACATAGACTACGAGCAGTACTTC.

The rearrangement joins TRBV20-1 to TRBJ2-5; 7 positions match TRBD2. The DNA matches TRBJ2-7 better at its end, which makes the J call doubtful. The germline CDR1 and CDR2 sequences are DFQATT and SNEGSKA (reference sequence). The CDR3 sequence is 11 residues long. The DNA of the CDR3 is TGCAGTGCCCGGACTAGACGCGAGCAGTACTTC. Encoded protein: CSARTRREQYF.

The rearrangement links TRBV5-6 to TRBJ2-7; 7 nucleotides agree with TRBD2. The CDR3 runs to 15 residues. CDR1 is SGHDT and CDR2 is YYEEEE in the germline V gene. J lost 6 bases, V lost 4 bases, and 13 bases had no gene match. CDR3 sequence (DNA): TGTGCCAGCAGCCCCCCACTGGCGGGAGTATCCGAGCAGTACTTC. This codes for CASSPPLAGVSEQYF.

The CDR3 DNA reads as TGTGCCAGTAGTATAAATCTACTACGCACAGATACGCAGTATTTT. It translates to CASSINLLRTDTQYF. V and J are TRBV19 and TRBJ2-3; unclear D gene. The CDR3 contains 15 residues. Deletions cut 2 bases from V and 1 base from J, with 10 bases between. The germline CDR1 and CDR2 sequences are LNHDA and SQIVND (reference sequence).

The V and J genes are TRBV5-6 and TRBJ2-5; 10 bases fit TRBD2. The CDR3 runs 15 residues. With V trimmed by 2 bases and J by 7 bases, 8 bases remained unmatched. Germline lookup yields CDR1 SGHDT and CDR2 YYEEEE. CDR3 bases: TGTGCCAGCAGCTTAGCGGGAGGGCCCATAGGGACCCAGTACTTC. Residues: CASSLAGGPIGTQYF.

The chain recombines TRBV5-5 with TRBJ2-7; D might be TRBD2 (7 bases). V lost 6 bases and J lost 3, with 19 bases in between. From germline, CDR1 is SGHKS and CDR2 YYEKEE (reference sequence). The CDR3 contains 15 residues. The CDR3 coding sequence is TGTGCCAGCATTGTGGAGGGGGGGCTTCACTACGAGCAGTACTTC. Encoded protein: CASIVEGGLHYEQYF.

The J gene is TRBJ2-2, the V gene TRBV2, with D possibly being TRBD1 (5 bases). V was pared by 4 bases and J by 0 bases, with 9 bases between. The germline CDR1 and CDR2 sequences are SNHLY and FYNNEI. The CDR3 runs to 15 residues. DNA of the CDR3: TGTGCCAGCAGTGTAAGGGGCTCGAACACCGGGGAGCTGTTTTTT. This encodes CASSVRGSNTGELFF.

The sample holds one count of this clone. The chain has TRBV28 and TRBJ1-4; the match to TRBD1 covers 8 bases. CDR3 size: 15 residues. Germline loops: CDR1 MDHEN, CDR2 SYDVKM. After removal of 3 bases from V and 8 bases from J, the junction contained 8 bases not matched to a gene. The CDR3 nucleotides read TGTGCCAGCAGTTTGTGGACAGGGCTCTGGGAAAAACTGTTTTTT. This sequence encodes CASSLWTGLWEKLFF.

The gene calls are TRBV28 and TRBJ1-5; no reliable D call. The CDR3 consists of 13 residues. Trimming pared 5 bases from V and 9 bases from J, leaving 14 bases between. In germline, CDR1 is MDHEN, CDR2 SYDVKM. CDR3 coding DNA: TGTGCCAGCAGTCCAGACCCGGGTTCGCCCCAGCATTTT. It encodes CASSPDPGSPQHF.

This clone was counted between two and nine times. The J gene is TRBJ2-7, the V gene TRBV29-1; no clear D. Trimming removed 4 bases from V and 3 bases from J, with 10 bases in between. In germline, CDR1 is SQVTM, CDR2 ANQGSEA. The CDR3 runs to 12 residues. The CDR3 coding sequence is TGCAGCGTTGGAGGCCCCGGCTACGAGCAGTACTTC. Its protein is CSVGGPGYEQYF.

Concerning this clone itself: This same CDR3 is encoded by further DNA sequences in the sample. This chain uses TRBV2 with TRBJ2-7, with 11 bases identical to TRBD2. After removal of 7 bases from V and 5 bases from J, the junction contained 7 bases not matched to a gene. The CDR3 length is 14 residues. In germline, CDR1 is SNHLY, CDR2 FYNNEI. The CDR3 protein is CASNLLAGDHEQYF. The CDR3 DNA is TGTGCCAGCAACTTACTAGCGGGAGATCACGAGCAGTACTTC.

This chain uses TRBV9 with TRBJ1-5; the match to TRBD1 covers 7 bases. The CDR3 totals 16 residues. CDR1 and CDR2 (germline): SGDLS, YYNGEE. Trimming cost V 0 bases and J 3 bases; bases outside gene matches: 6. CDR3 DNA sequence: TGTGCCAGCAGCGTAGGTGAAGGGGGCAACAATCAGCCCCAGCATTTT. Its translation is CASSVGEGGNNQPQHF.

The V gene is TRBV27, the J gene TRBJ2-7; TRBD2 matches 9 bases. CDR1 and CDR2 (germline): MNHEY, SMNVEV (reference sequence). V trimming: 5 bases; J trimming: 2 bases; junction bases outside the gene matches: 7. This CDR3 spans 15 amino acids. CDR3 region: CASSLGGGGAYEQYF. Written as DNA, the CDR3 is TGTGCCAGCAGTCTGGGTGGCGGGGGGGCCTACGAGCAGTACTTC.

J is TRBJ1-3 and V is TRBV6-1, with 9 bases matching TRBD1. The CDR3 is made up of 16 amino acids. V shed 3 bases, J shed 3 bases, and the junction held 6 bases outside the gene matches. The germline V gene encodes CDR1 MNHNS and CDR2 SASEGT. CDR3 amino acids: CASSEGTGYDGNTIYF. The CDR3 DNA follows: TGTGCCAGCAGTGAGGGGACAGGGTATGATGGAAACACCATATATTTT.

The chain is built from TRBV18 and TRBJ2-1; 8 bases line up with TRBD2. Germline CDR1 and CDR2: KGHSH and LQKENI. The CDR3 is 15 residues long. V was clipped by 3 bases and J by 2 bases; unmatched bases: 3. CDR3 coding DNA: TGTGCCAGCTCACCCCTAGCGGGCCCCTACAATGAGCAGTTCTTC. It specifies CASSPLAGPYNEQFF.

This chain uses TRBV2 with TRBJ2-2, with D possibly matching TRBD2 (5 bases). CDR1 is SNHLY and CDR2 is FYNNEI in the germline V gene. The CDR3 contains 14 residues. Trimming took off 3 bases at V and 7 bases at J, with 12 bases between the two ends. This CDR3 reads CASSDPGLIGELFF. The CDR3 nucleotides are TGTGCCAGCAGTGACCCTGGACTTATCGGGGAGCTGTTTTTT.

This clone was seen a handful of times. The chain carries TRBV9 and TRBJ2-1; 12 bases align to TRBD2. The V segment lost 7 bases and the J segment 3 bases; nucleotides outside the gene matches: 5. There are 15 residues in the CDR3. Looked up from germline, CDR1 is SGDLS and CDR2 is YYNGEE. Here the CDR3 DNA reads TGTGCCAGCGCGGAACTAGCGGGAGGCTACAATGAGCAGTTCTTC. Translating gives CASAELAGGYNEQFF.

This clone was seen only once. The V call is TRBV7-2, the J call TRBJ1-5; 8 bases match TRBD1. Germline CDR1 and CDR2: SGHTA and FQGNSA. With V trimmed by 3 bases and J by 12 bases, 13 bases remained unmatched. This CDR3 is 15 amino acids long. The CDR3 is CASSFIDRGPPLQHF. CDR3 DNA: TGTGCCAGCAGCTTTATTGACAGGGGCCCTCCTCTCCAGCATTTT.

The J gene is TRBJ2-7, the V gene TRBV18, with 10 bases lining up with TRBD2. Germline-derived CDR1 and CDR2 are KGHSH and LQKENI. CDR3 size: 15 residues. J was trimmed by 0 bases and V by 3 bases; bases with no gene match: 2. The CDR3 coding sequence is TGTGCCAGCTCACCGGGACTAGCGATCTCCTACGAGCAGTACTTC. It translates to CASSPGLAISYEQYF.

In this sample, this clone turned up a few times. V and J are TRBV11-2 and TRBJ2-1; TRBD2 aligns across 8 bases. J was trimmed by 10 bases and V by 2 bases; bases with no gene match: 10. Germline loops: CDR1 SGHAT, CDR2 FQNNGV. The CDR3 totals 15 residues. The CDR3 here is CASSLIRAGVGEQFF. DNA for the CDR3: TGTGCCAGCAGCTTAATCCGAGCGGGAGTGGGAGAGCAGTTCTTC.

V and J are TRBV28 and TRBJ2-2; 8 bases line up with TRBD2. The J segment lost 6 bases and the V segment lost 4 bases, leaving 7 bases of the junction unmatched. Germline-derived CDR1 and CDR2 are MDHEN and SYDVKM. The CDR3 runs to 15 residues. This CDR3 is CASSWSAGVAGELFF. In DNA, the CDR3 is TGTGCCAGCAGTTGGTCAGCGGGAGTCGCCGGGGAGCTGTTTTTT.

This clone is a singleton in its sample. This rearrangement joins TRBV5-4 to TRBJ1-1; TRBD1 agrees at 7 bases. CDR3 length: 15 residues. Trimming cost V 3 bases and J 1 base; bases outside gene matches: 6. Germline V gene lookup returns CDR1 SGHNT and CDR2 YYREEE (reference sequence). The DNA for the CDR3 is TGTGCCAGCAGCTCCCGGGACAGAGAGAACACTGAAGCTTTCTTT. Translating gives CASSSRDRENTEAFF. The full variable domain, with the rest looked up from reference TRBV5-4 and TRBJ1-1, is ETGVTQSPTHLIKTRGQQVTLRCSSQSGHNTVSWYQQALGQGPQFIFQYYREEENGRGNFPPRFSGLQFPNYSSELNVNALELDDSALYLCASSSRDRENTEAFFGQGTRLTVV.

The rearrangement links TRBV5-1 to TRBJ2-1; 7 bases are shared with TRBD2. The germline gives CDR1 SGHRS, CDR2 YFSETQ. This CDR3 is 16 amino acids long. Trimming cost V 0 bases and J 1 base; bases outside gene matches: 4. The CDR3 nucleotides read TGCGCCAGCAGCTTGGGGGCGGGAGCTTCCTACAATGAGCAGTTCTTC. Amino acids: CASSLGAGASYNEQFF.

The V and J genes are TRBV29-1 and TRBJ2-5, with D perhaps matching TRBD2 (5 bases). Germline CDR1 and CDR2: SQVTM and ANQGSEA. There are 13 residues in the CDR3. The V gene lost 6 bases and the J gene lost 1 base, with 12 bases spanning the gap. CDR3 in DNA: TGCAGCGTGGGAGCCGGCAGCCAAGAGACCCAGTACTTC. It encodes CSVGAGSQETQYF.

This clone was picked up one time. V is TRBV7-2 and J is TRBJ2-5; possible D gene TRBD2, 5 bases. Germline V gene data show CDR1 as SGHTA and CDR2 as FQGNSA. The CDR3 is 14 residues long. V lost 5 bases and J 4 bases, leaving 14 bases between the germline ends. The CDR3 sequence is CASSPSGGGETQYF. The CDR3 DNA follows: TGTGCCAGCAGCCCCAGCGGAGGCGGAGAGACCCAGTACTTC.

The V gene is TRBV29-1, the J gene TRBJ1-5; D unresolved. CDR1 SQVTM and CDR2 ANQGSEA come from the germline V gene. The CDR3 sequence is 13 residues long. Trimming stripped 5 bases from V and 0 bases from J, with 8 bases between. CDR3 DNA: TGCAGCGTTTCGCAGGCTAGCAATCAGCCCCAGCATTTT. Residues: CSVSQASNQPQHF. The variable domain in full, completed from reference TRBV29-1 and TRBJ1-5, reads SAVISQKPSRDICQRGTSLTIQCQVDSQVTMMFWYRQQPGQSLTLIATANQGSEATYESGFVIDKFPISRPNLTFSTLTVSNMSPEDSSIYLCSVSQASNQPQHFGDGTRLSIL.